Below, 25 T cell receptor beta chains from the same sample are listed, as sequenced in a study of blood T cell repertoires in COVID-19. Method: immunoSEQ multiplex PCR; TCRdb's copy keeps in-frame clones and lacks some. The data show 35,000 to 50,000 clones, 70% to 90% seen once. Material: peripheral blood. The receptors originated from a man in his 70s with active COVID-19.

The V gene is TRBV2, the J gene TRBJ2-5; TRBD1 might be the D (5 bases). This CDR3 spans 12 amino acids. Trimming removed 8 bases from V and 9 bases from J, with 16 bases in between. From germline, CDR1 is SNHLY and CDR2 FYNNEI. Here the CDR3 reads CASVPSQGAQYF. In nucleotides, the CDR3 is TGTGCCAGCGTCCCCTCACAAGGGGCCCAGTACTTC.

This chain links TRBV6-5 with TRBJ1-1; D gene uncertain. CDR1 is MNHEY, CDR2 SVGAGI, per germline. Trimming removed 1 base from V and 0 bases from J, with 12 bases in between. The CDR3 is 16 residues long. DNA for the CDR3: TGTGCCAGCAGTTACTACCCCGGGTCAATGAACACTGAAGCTTTCTTT. Its translation: CASSYYPGSMNTEAFF.

The chain uses TRBV5-1 and TRBJ1-1, with a weak D call TRBD1 (6 bases). In germline, CDR1 is SGHRS, CDR2 YFSETQ. The CDR3 extends over 13 amino acids. V was pared by 5 bases and J by 10 bases, with 18 bases between. The CDR3 loop is CASRREPGGVAFF. The CDR3 bases are TGCGCCAGCAGGCGGGAACCGGGGGGCGTAGCTTTCTTT.

V and J are TRBV29-1 and TRBJ2-2, with unresolved D. Trimming cost V 8 bases and J 2 bases, with 9 bases left between them. Germline CDR1 and CDR2: SQVTM and ANQGSEA. CDR3 length: 12 amino acids. The CDR3 reads CSSFLNTGELFF. The DNA for the CDR3 is TGCAGCTCCTTTCTAAACACCGGGGAGCTGTTTTTT.

The chain links TRBV6-6 to TRBJ1-3; D call uncertain. The CDR3 consists of 12 residues. In germline, CDR1 is MNHNY, CDR2 SVGAGI (reference sequence). Trimming took off 8 bases at V and 4 bases at J, with 9 bases between the two ends. The CDR3 nucleotides read TGTGCCAGCTACGCGAGGGGAAACACCATATATTTT. This gives the protein CASYARGNTIYF.

The V gene is TRBV6-1, the J gene TRBJ2-5, with D maybe TRBD1 (6 bases). This CDR3 region has 15 residues. Germline V gene lookup returns CDR1 MNHNS and CDR2 SASEGT. Trimming took off 3 bases at V and 6 bases at J, with 17 bases between the two ends. The DNA for the CDR3 is TGTGCCAGCAGTGACCCAAGGGCAGGGGAGCAGACCCAGTACTTC. This codes for CASSDPRAGEQTQYF.

The rearrangement joins TRBV15 to TRBJ2-3, with D perhaps TRBD2 (6 bases). The CDR3 spans 18 residues. Trimming stripped 5 bases from V and 0 bases from J, with 21 bases between. Per the germline V gene, CDR1 is LNHNV and CDR2 is YYDKDF (reference sequence). The CDR3, as DNA: TGTGCCACCAGCCGCGGGGATTTGGCGGAATACAGCACAGATACGCAGTATTTT. Amino acids: CATSRGDLAEYSTDTQYF.

The chain combines TRBV25-1 with TRBJ2-1, with unresolved D. V was shortened by 3 bases and J by 4 bases, with 16 bases between the two germline ends. The germline gives CDR1 MGHDK, CDR2 SYGVNS. This CDR3 region has 16 residues. CDR3 region: CASSERGNRPYNEQFF. The CDR3, as DNA: TGTGCCAGCAGTGAGAGAGGTAACCGCCCTTACAATGAGCAGTTCTTC.

The V gene is TRBV7-9, the J gene TRBJ2-1, with TRBD1 matching over 10 bases. After removal of 5 bases from V and 2 bases from J, the junction contained 9 bases not matched to a gene. Germline CDR1 SEHNR, CDR2 FQNEAQ (reference sequence). This CDR3 spans 17 amino acids. The CDR3 nucleotides read TGTGCCAGCAGCCCCCCCCCGGGACAGGGGACCTACAATGAGCAGTTCTTC. As protein: CASSPPPGQGTYNEQFF.

The chain has TRBV12-5 and TRBJ2-7; D remains ambiguous. V gave up 7 bases and J gave up 0 bases, with 10 bases separating them. CDR1 and CDR2 (germline): LGHNT, FRNRAP. CDR3 length: 13 residues. The CDR3 DNA reads TGTGCTAGTGCCTTGGGCCTCTCCTACGAGCAGTACTTC. Translation: CASALGLSYEQYF.

V is TRBV7-9 and J is TRBJ2-7, with 8 nucleotides matching TRBD1. The J segment lost 0 bases and the V segment lost 7 bases, leaving 11 bases of the junction unmatched. This CDR3 region has 16 residues. CDR1 SEHNR and CDR2 FQNEAQ come from the germline V gene (reference sequence). CDR3 sequence: CASTDTGTGNSYEQYF. The CDR3 DNA sequence: TGTGCCAGCACCGATACCGGGACAGGTAACTCCTACGAGCAGTACTTC. The whole variable domain, filled in from reference TRBV7-9 and TRBJ2-7, reads DTGVSQNPRHKITKRGQNVTFRCDPISEHNRLYWYRQTLGQGPEFLTYFQNEAQLEKSRLLSDRFSAERPKGSFSTLEIQRTEQGDSAMYLCASTDTGTGNSYEQYFGPGTRLTVT.

This clone is a singleton in its sample. The chain couples TRBV6-5 to TRBJ2-2; 11 nucleotides agree with TRBD2. Trimming at V came to 11 bases and at J to 2 bases, leaving 7 bases not matched to a gene. The germline gives CDR1 MNHEY, CDR2 SVGAGI. The CDR3 has 15 amino acids. The CDR3 here is CAVLSGGANTGELFF. CDR3 nucleotides: TGTGCCGTCCTTAGCGGGGGGGCCAACACCGGGGAGCTGTTTTTT.

This clone was seen once. This chain links TRBV3-1 (or the pseudogene TRBV3-2) with TRBJ1-2; D gene unclear. Germline assignment: CDR1 LGHDT and CDR2 YNNKEL (reference sequence). V was trimmed by 0 bases and J by 5 bases, leaving 7 bases between them. The CDR3 has 13 amino acids. The CDR3 nucleotides read TGTGCCAGCAGCCAAGAGGCGGGATATGGCTACACCTTC. It translates to CASSQEAGYGYTF.

The rearrangement uses TRBV5-1 and TRBJ1-6, with D possibly matching TRBD1 (5 bases). The CDR3 is 13 residues long. V was shortened by 4 bases and J by 8 bases, with 10 bases between the two germline ends. Germline V gene sequence: CDR1 SGHRS, CDR2 YFSETQ. The CDR3 loop reads CASSQDSDSPLHF. For the CDR3, the DNA is TGCGCCAGCAGCCAAGACAGCGATTCACCCCTCCACTTT.

This clone was picked up one time. The chain links TRBV6-2 or TRBV6-3 to TRBJ2-5; D is unclear. The CDR3 loop spans 16 amino acids. CDR1 is MNHEY, CDR2 SVGEGT, per germline. With 4 bases removed from V and 3 bases from J, the gap between germline ends came to 18 bases. The DNA of the CDR3 is TGTGCCAGCAGTTCCTTCCTTCGAGAGCGCAAAGAGACCCAGTACTTC. Residues: CASSSFLRERKETQYF.

V and J are TRBV13 and TRBJ2-5, with D possibly matching TRBD2 (6 bases). The V and J ends lost 2 bases and 0 bases respectively, with 16 bases between them. CDR1 and CDR2 from the germline V gene are PRHDT and FYEKMQ (reference sequence). This CDR3 has 17 amino acids. The CDR3 sequence is CASSLSWRALNQETQYF. Written as DNA, the CDR3 is TGTGCCAGCAGCTTAAGTTGGAGGGCCTTAAACCAAGAGACCCAGTACTTC.

The rearrangement uses TRBV27 and TRBJ1-1, with D maybe TRBD1 (6 bases). The V gene's germline CDR1 is MNHEY and CDR2 SMNVEV (reference sequence). The CDR3 length is 14 residues. Trimming left V 6 bases short and J 5 bases short, with 16 bases between. Written as DNA, the CDR3 is TGTGCCAGCAGGTTTACTAGGGGGGGGACTGAAGCTTTCTTT. Residues: CASRFTRGGTEAFF.

The chain recombines TRBV4-1 with TRBJ1-5; possible D gene TRBD1, 6 bases. The germline CDR1 and CDR2 sequences are MGHRA and YSYEKL. The V gene lost 0 bases and the J gene lost 11 bases, with 23 bases spanning the gap. The CDR3 contains 17 residues. The CDR3 DNA reads TGCGCCAGCAGCCAAGATCTTTCCGGGACAAGGACGGTTACCCAGCATTTT. Its translation is CASSQDLSGTRTVTQHF.

This clone is labeled as medium-sized. V is TRBV5-5 and J is TRBJ1-5; D is unclear. The CDR3 extends over 14 amino acids. The V end lost 1 base, the J end lost 5 bases, and 10 bases lay between the germline ends. CDR1 and CDR2 from the germline V gene are SGHKS and YYEKEE (reference sequence). The CDR3 coding sequence is TGTGCCAGCAGCTTGTGGCAGGTCGATCAGCCCCAGCATTTT. Protein sequence: CASSLWQVDQPQHF. The full variable domain, in which reference TRBV5-5 and TRBJ1-5 provide the parts outside the CDR3, is DAGVTQSPTHLIKTRGQQVTLRCSPISGHKSVSWYQQVLGQGPQFIFQYYEKEERGRGNFPDRFSARQFPNYSSELNVNALLLGDSALYLCASSLWQVDQPQHFGDGTRLSIL.

This clone was detected only once. The V call is TRBV15, the J call TRBJ1-2, with D unresolved. CDR3 length: 13 residues. Per germline, CDR1 LNHNV and CDR2 YYDKDF (reference sequence). Trimming pared 1 base from V and 8 bases from J, leaving 11 bases between. This CDR3 is CATSRGGLRGYTF. The DNA of the CDR3 is TGTGCCACCAGCAGAGGAGGGCTTCGCGGCTACACCTTC.

This chain uses TRBV2 with TRBJ2-7, with D hard to call. V lost 4 bases and J lost 2, with 3 bases in between. The CDR3 spans 11 residues. The germline CDR1 and CDR2 sequences are SNHLY and FYNNEI. The CDR3 spells CASSVTYEQYF. In DNA, the CDR3 is TGTGCCAGCAGTGTAACCTACGAGCAGTACTTC.

This clone was found a few times. The genes are TRBV27 and TRBJ1-6, with a tentative D call TRBD1 (6 bases). The V and J ends lost 6 bases and 8 bases respectively, with 14 bases between them. The CDR3 loop spans 14 amino acids. Germline V gives CDR1 MNHEY, CDR2 SMNVEV (reference sequence). As DNA, the CDR3 is TGTGCCAGCAGACGACAGGAGATATATTCACCCCTCCACTTT. This translates into CASRRQEIYSPLHF.

V usage is TRBV20-1 and J usage is TRBJ1-1; maybe TRBD1 (5 bases). The CDR3 spans 10 residues. Trimming removed 6 bases from V and 13 bases from J, with 15 bases in between. CDR1 DFQATT and CDR2 SNEGSKA come from the germline V gene (reference sequence). CDR3 sequence: CSAEGPRDFF. CDR3 nucleotide sequence: TGCAGTGCAGAAGGTCCCAGGGATTTCTTT.

This chain links TRBV7-2 with TRBJ2-7; 7 nucleotides line up with TRBD2. This CDR3 region has 12 residues. V gave up 8 bases and J gave up 3 bases; unmatched junction bases: 4. Germline V gene sequence: CDR1 SGHTA, CDR2 FQGNSA. CDR3 coding DNA: TGTGCCAGCCGGGGGGACCTCTACGAGCAGTACTTC. As protein: CASRGDLYEQYF. Combining the CDR3 with reference TRBV7-2 and TRBJ2-7 gives the whole variable domain GAGVSQSPSNKVTEKGKDVELRCDPISGHTALYWYRQSLGQGLEFLIYFQGNSAPDKSGLPSDRFSAERTGGSVSTLTIQRTQQEDSAVYLCASRGDLYEQYFGPGTRLTVT.

This rearrangement joins TRBV29-1 to TRBJ1-4; D is possibly TRBD1 (6 bases). This CDR3 has 13 residues. Trimming pared 4 bases from V and 2 bases from J, leaving 8 bases between. CDR1 SQVTM and CDR2 ANQGSEA come from the germline V gene. The CDR3 DNA follows: TGCAGCGTTGGGGGACACACTAATGAAAAACTGTTTTTT. Protein product: CSVGGHTNEKLFF.